This T cell receptor beta chain was identified during a study of blood T cell repertoires in COVID-19 (dated by TCRdb to the early 2020s). In the study overall: The collaborator samples originated in the United States, Italy and Spain and spanned the acute and convalescent phases of COVID-19. The prospective study material was composed of cDNA or gDNA derived from T cells, B-cell-depleted T cells, or PBMCs. Deeply sampled blood TCRbeta repertoires from subjects exposed to, actively infected with, or recovered from COVID-19 were included in the dataset. A freely available public database, intended as a resource for researchers studying the immune response to SARS-CoV-2, is where the repertoires were released. Samples were obtained from the ongoing ImmuneRACE study (first 160 participants) and from 1,000 to 1,500 subjects provided by 6 global collaborators. The sample metadata nearly always contained a de-identified subject ID, COVID-19 status, age in years and sex. Where available, HLA class I and class II types were taken from metadata supplied by the sample provider and were not determined by assay-based typing.

In Seattle, one collaborating source enrolled patients while the infection was active and tracked those patients longitudinally over the course of disease. Whole blood was collected in K2EDTA tubes by collaborating institutions according to the institutions' own protocols. For TCRbeta analysis, collaborators shipped samples as frozen whole blood, isolated PBMCs, or DNA extracted from either of those sample types. TCRbeta CDR3 regions were amplified from genomic DNA by means of the immunoSEQ Assay, a bias-controlled multiplex PCR. The original pipeline was this. The number of nucleated cells in each sample was estimated by amplification of reference gene primers within the assay. To quantify the absolute abundance of each unique TCRbeta CDR3 rearrangement, sequence reads were collapsed and filtered. For each sample, productive Simpson clonality was calculated by taking the square root of Simpson's diversity index across productive rearrangements. The clones in this table, taken by TCRdb from immuneACCESS, are in-frame only. Not every clone is retained; where verified, under half of the shortfall comes from an unresolved V gene, and the cause of the rest is unknown. V and J calls and clone size are copied from that table; D and trimming were computed from the DNA. Within this sample are about 410,000 clones, with approximately 89% of them counted one time only. The top ten clonotypes cover under 2% of the sample.

Worth noting for this clone: Its target antigen remains unknown. No much larger clone exists at a distance of one base, and base qualities are not known.

What the authors observed across the whole study: The quantity of clinical and demographic metadata differed by source and by participant and was supplied without curation.

Compared with germline, V lacks 9 bases and J lacks 7 bases; bases without a gene match: 9. Reading the germline V gene (reference sequence) gives CDR1 MNHNY and CDR2 SVGAGI. The CDR3 holds 14 amino acids from the cysteine to the phenylalanine. The DNA shown is the 42-base CDR3, in frame from base 1. The sequenced sample was peripheral blood. The V gene is TRBV6-6 and the J gene is TRBJ2-2; TRBD2 lines up with 9 middle nucleotides. This clonotype was obtained from a woman aged 40 to 49 with COVID-19, enrolled during active disease. The DNA reads TGTGCCAGTGGTTGGCTAGCGGGAAACGGGGAGCTGTTTTTT. It translates as CASGWLAGNGELFF.